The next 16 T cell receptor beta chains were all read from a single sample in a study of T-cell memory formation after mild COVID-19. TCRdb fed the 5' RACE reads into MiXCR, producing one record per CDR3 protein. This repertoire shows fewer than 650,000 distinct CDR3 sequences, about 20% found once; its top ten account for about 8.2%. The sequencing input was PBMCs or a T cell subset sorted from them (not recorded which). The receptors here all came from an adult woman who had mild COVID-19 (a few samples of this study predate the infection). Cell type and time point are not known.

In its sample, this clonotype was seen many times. This CDR3 reads CATSEHPGSSYEQYF. CDR3 bases: TGTGCCACCAGTGAGCATCCGGGGTCCTCCTACGAGCAGTACTTC. This chain links TRBV24-1 with TRBJ2-7, with D tentatively TRBD2 (5 bases). The CDR3 is 15 residues long. Trimming cost V 4 bases and J 0 bases, with 12 bases left between them. The germline CDR1 and CDR2 sequences are KGHDR and SFDVKD.

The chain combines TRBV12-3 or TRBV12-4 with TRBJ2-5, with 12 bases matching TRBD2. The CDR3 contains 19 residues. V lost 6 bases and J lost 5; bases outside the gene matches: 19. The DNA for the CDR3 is TGTGCCAGCAGCTGGCGATTAGGGACTAGCGGGCTCGGGGATGAGACCCAGTACTTC. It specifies CASSWRLGTSGLGDETQYF.

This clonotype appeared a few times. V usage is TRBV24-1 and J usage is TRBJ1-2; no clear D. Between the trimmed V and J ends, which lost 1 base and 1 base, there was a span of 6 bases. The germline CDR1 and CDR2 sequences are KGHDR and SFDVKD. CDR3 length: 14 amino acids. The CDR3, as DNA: TGTGCCACCAGTGATTTTCGGGGTAACTATGGCTACACCTTC. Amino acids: CATSDFRGNYGYTF.

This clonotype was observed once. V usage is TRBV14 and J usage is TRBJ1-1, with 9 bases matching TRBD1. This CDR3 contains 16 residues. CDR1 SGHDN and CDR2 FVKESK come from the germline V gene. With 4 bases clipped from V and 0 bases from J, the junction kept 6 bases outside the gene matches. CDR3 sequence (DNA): TGTGCCAGCAGCCTCGGACGGGACAGGGTGAACACTGAAGCTTTCTTT. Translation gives CASSLGRDRVNTEAFF.

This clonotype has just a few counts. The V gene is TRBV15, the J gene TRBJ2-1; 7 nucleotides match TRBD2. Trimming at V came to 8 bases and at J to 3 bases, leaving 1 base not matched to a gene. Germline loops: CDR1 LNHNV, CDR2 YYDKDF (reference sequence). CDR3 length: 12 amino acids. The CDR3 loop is CATRDYYNEQFF. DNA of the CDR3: TGTGCCACCCGGGACTACTACAATGAGCAGTTCTTC.

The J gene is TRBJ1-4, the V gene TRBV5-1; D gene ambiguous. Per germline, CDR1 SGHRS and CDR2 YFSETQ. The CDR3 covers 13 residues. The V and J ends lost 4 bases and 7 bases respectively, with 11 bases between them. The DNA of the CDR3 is TGCGCCAGCAGCCCCGGCTGGGGTGAAAAACTGTTTTTT. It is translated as CASSPGWGEKLFF.

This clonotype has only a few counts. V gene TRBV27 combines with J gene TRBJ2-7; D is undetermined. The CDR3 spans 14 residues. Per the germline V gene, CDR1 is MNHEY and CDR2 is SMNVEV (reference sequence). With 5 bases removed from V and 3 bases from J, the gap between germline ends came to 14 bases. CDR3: CASSPDRVGYEQYF. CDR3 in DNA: TGTGCCAGCAGTCCAGATAGAGTAGGCTACGAGCAGTACTTC.

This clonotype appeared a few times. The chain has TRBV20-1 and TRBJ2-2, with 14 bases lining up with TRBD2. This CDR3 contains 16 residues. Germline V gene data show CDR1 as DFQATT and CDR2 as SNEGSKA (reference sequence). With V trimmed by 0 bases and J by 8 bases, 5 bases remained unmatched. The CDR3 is CSARDRLAGGLGELFF. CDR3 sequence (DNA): TGCAGTGCTAGAGACCGACTAGCGGGAGGGTTAGGGGAGCTGTTTTTT.

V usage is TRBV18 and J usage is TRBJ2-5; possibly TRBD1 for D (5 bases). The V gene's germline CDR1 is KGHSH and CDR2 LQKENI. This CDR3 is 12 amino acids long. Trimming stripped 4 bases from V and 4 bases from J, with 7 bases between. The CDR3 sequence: CASSRQGETQYF. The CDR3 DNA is TGTGCCAGCTCACGTCAGGGAGAGACCCAGTACTTC.

CDR3 in DNA: TGTGCCATCAGTGAGTTTTCACATGGAACTGAAGCTTTCTTT. Amino acid sequence: CAISEFSHGTEAFF. The chain couples TRBV10-3 to TRBJ1-1, with D unresolved. The V end was cut by 1 base, the J end by 5 bases, with 11 bases between. This CDR3 is 14 amino acids long. Germline lookup yields CDR1 ENHRY and CDR2 SYGVKD.

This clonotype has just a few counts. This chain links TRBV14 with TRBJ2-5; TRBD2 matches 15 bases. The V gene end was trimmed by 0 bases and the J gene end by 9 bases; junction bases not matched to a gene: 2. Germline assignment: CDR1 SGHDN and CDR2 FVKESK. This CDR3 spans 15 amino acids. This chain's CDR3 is CASSQDGTSGRPQYF. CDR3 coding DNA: TGTGCCAGCAGCCAAGATGGGACTAGCGGGAGGCCCCAGTACTTC.

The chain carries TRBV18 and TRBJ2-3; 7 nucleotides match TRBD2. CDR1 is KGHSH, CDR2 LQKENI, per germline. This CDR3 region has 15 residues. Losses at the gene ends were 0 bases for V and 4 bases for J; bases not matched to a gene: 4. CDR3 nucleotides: TGTGCCAGCTCACCACCGGCGGGAGTGTCAGATACGCAGTATTTT. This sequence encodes CASSPPAGVSDTQYF.

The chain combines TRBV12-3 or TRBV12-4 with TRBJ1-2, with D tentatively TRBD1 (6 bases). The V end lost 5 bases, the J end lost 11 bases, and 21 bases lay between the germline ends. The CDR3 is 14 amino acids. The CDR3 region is CASSPTGPTTGYTF. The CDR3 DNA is TGTGCCAGCAGTCCGACAGGCCCCACCACGGGATACACCTTC.

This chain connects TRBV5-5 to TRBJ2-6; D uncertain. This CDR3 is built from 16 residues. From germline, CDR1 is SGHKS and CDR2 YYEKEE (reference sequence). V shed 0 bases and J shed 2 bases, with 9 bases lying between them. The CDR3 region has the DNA TGTGCCAGCAGCTTGGTAGTACTTACTGGGGCCAACGTCCTGACTTTC. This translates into CASSLVVLTGANVLTF. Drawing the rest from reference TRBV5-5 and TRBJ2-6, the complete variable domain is DAGVTQSPTHLIKTRGQQVTLRCSPISGHKSVSWYQQVLGQGPQFIFQYYEKEERGRGNFPDRFSARQFPNYSSELNVNALLLGDSALYLCASSLVVLTGANVLTFGAGSRLTVL.

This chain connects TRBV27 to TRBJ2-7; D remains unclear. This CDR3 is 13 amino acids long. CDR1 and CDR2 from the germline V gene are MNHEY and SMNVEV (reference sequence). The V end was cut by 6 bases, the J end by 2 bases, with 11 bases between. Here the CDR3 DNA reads TGTGCCAGCAGCTTAAGTAGACCCTACGAGCAGTACTTC. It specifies CASSLSRPYEQYF.

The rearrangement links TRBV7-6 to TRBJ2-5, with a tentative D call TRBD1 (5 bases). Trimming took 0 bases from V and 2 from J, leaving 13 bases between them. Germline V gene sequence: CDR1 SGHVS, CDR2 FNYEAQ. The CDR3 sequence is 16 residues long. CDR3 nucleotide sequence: TGTGCCAGCAGCTTAGCAGTAGGGGCTACACAAGAGACCCAGTACTTC. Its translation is CASSLAVGATQETQYF.